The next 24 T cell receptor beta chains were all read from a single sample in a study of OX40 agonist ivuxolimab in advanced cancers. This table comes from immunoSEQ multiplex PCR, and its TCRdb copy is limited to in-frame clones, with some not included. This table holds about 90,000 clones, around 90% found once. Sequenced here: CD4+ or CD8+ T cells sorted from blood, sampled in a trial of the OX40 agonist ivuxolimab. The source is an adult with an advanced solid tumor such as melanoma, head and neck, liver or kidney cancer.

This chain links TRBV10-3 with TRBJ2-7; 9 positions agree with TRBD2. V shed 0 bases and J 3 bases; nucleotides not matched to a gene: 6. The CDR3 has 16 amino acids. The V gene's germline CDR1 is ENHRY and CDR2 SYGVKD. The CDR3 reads CAISESEEREDYEQYF. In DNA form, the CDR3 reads TGTGCCATCAGTGAGTCGGAAGAGCGGGAGGACTACGAGCAGTACTTC.

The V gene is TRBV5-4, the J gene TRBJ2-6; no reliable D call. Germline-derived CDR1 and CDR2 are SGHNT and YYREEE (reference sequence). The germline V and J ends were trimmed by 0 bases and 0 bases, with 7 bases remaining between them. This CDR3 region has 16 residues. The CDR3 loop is CASSLGQYSGANVLTF. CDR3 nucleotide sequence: TGTGCCAGCAGCTTGGGGCAGTACTCTGGGGCCAACGTCCTGACTTTC. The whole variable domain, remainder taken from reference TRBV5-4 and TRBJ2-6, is ETGVTQSPTHLIKTRGQQVTLRCSSQSGHNTVSWYQQALGQGPQFIFQYYREEENGRGNFPPRFSGLQFPNYSSELNVNALELDDSALYLCASSLGQYSGANVLTFGAGSRLTVL.

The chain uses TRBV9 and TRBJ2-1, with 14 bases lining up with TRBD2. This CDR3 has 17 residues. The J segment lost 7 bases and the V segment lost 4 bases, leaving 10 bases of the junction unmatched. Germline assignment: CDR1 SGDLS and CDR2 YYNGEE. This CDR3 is CASSTRLAGGRRNEQFF. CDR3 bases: TGTGCCAGCAGCACCCGACTAGCGGGAGGGCGCAGGAATGAGCAGTTCTTC.

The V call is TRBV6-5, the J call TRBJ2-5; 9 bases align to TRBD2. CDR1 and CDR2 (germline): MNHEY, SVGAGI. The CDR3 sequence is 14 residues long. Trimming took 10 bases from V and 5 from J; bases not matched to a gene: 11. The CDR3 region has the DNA TGTGCCATTGGGACGCGGGGGGGGAGGGAGACCCAGTACTTC. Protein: CAIGTRGGRETQYF.

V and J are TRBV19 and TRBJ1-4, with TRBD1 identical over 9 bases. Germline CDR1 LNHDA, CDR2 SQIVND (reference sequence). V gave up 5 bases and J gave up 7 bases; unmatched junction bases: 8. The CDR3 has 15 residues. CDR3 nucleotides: TGTGCCAGTAGTGTAGCCCCGGGACAGGGTGAAAAACTGTTTTTT. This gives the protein CASSVAPGQGEKLFF.

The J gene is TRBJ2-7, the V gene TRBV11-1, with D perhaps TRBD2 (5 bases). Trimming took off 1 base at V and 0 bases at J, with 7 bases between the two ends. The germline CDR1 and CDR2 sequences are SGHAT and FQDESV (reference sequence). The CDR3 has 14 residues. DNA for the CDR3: TGTGCCAGCAGCTTAGGGCGGGCCTCCTACGAGCAGTACTTC. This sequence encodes CASSLGRASYEQYF.

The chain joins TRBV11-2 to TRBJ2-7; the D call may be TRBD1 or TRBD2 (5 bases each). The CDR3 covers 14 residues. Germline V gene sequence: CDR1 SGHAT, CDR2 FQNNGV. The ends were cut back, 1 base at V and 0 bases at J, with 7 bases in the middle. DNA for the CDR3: TGTGCCAGCAGCTTAGCGGGGACCTCCTACGAGCAGTACTTC. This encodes CASSLAGTSYEQYF.

The CDR3 loop reads CASYRQGEETQYF. The CDR3 nucleotides are TGTGCCTCCTACCGGCAGGGAGAAGAGACCCAGTACTTC. The genes are TRBV5-6 and TRBJ2-5; D is tentatively TRBD1 or TRBD2 (5 bases each). Germline V gene sequence: CDR1 SGHDT, CDR2 YYEEEE. The CDR3 totals 13 residues. V lost 10 bases and J lost 3, with 16 bases in between.

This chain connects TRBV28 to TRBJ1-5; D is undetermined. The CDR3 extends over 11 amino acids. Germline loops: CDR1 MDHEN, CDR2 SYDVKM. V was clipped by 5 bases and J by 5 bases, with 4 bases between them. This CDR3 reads CASSGYQPQHF. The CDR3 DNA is TGTGCCAGCAGTGGCTATCAGCCCCAGCATTTT. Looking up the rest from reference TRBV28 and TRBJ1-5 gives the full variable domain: DVKVTQSSRYLVKRTGEKVFLECVQDMDHENMFWYRQDPGLGLRLIYFSYDVKMKEKGDIPEGYSVSREKKERFSLILESASTNQTSMYLCASSGYQPQHFGDGTRLSIL.

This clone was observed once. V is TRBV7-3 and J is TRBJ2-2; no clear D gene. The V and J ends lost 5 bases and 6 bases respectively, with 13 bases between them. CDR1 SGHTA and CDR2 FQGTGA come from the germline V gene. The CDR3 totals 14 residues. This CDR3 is CASSPGVSAGELFF. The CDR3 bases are TGTGCCAGCAGCCCGGGCGTAAGTGCCGGGGAGCTGTTTTTT.

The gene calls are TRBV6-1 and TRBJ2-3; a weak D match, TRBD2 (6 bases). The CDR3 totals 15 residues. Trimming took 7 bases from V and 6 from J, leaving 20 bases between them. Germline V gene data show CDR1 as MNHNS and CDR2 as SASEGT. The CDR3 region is CASTPVWRGSDTQYF. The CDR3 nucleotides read TGTGCCAGCACCCCTGTTTGGCGGGGTTCGGATACGCAGTATTTT.

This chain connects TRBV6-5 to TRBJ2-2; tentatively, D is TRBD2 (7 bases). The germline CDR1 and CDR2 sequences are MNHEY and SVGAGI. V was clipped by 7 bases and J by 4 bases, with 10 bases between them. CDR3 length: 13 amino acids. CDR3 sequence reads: CASKGGITGELFF. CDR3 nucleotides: TGTGCCAGCAAGGGGGGGATCACCGGGGAGCTGTTTTTT.

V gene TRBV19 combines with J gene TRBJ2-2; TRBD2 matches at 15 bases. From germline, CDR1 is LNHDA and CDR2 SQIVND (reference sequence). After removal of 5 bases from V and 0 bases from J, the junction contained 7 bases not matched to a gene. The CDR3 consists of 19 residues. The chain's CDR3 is CASSLWTSGRAANTGELFF. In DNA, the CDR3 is TGTGCCAGTAGTCTCTGGACTAGCGGGAGGGCCGCGAACACCGGGGAGCTGTTTTTT.

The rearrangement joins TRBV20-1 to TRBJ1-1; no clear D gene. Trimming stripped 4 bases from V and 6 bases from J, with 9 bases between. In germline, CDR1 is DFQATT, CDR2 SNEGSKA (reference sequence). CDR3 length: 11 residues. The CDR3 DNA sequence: TGCAGTGCTAAATCCAACGCTGAAGCTTTCTTT. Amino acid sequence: CSAKSNAEAFF.

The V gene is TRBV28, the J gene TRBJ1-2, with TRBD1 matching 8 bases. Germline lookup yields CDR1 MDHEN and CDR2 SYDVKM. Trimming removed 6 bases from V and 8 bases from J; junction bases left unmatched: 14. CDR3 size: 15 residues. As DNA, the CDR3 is TGTGCCAGCAGCCGATTGGACAGGGAAAGGCGAGGCTACACCTTC. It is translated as CASSRLDRERRGYTF.

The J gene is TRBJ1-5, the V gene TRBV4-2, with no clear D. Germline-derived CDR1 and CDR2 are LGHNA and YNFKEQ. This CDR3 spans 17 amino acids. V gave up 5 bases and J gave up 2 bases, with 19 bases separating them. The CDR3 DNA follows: TGTGCCAGCAGCTCCGGGGATGGCACCGCGGGCAATCAGCCCCAGCATTTT. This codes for CASSSGDGTAGNQPQHF.

The CDR3 sequence is CASSLSGGLGRTDTQYF. Here the CDR3 DNA reads TGCGCCAGCAGCTTGTCTGGGGGGCTGGGTCGCACAGATACGCAGTATTTT. The gene calls are TRBV5-1 and TRBJ2-3; D tentatively fits TRBD1 or TRBD2 (6 bases each). CDR1 is SGHRS and CDR2 is YFSETQ in the germline V gene. V shed 1 base and J shed 1 base, with 16 bases lying between them. CDR3 length: 17 residues.

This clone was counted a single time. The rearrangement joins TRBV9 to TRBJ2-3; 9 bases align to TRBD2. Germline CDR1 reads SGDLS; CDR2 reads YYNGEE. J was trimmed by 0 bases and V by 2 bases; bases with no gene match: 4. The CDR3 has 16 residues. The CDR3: CASSVSGGSSTDTQYF. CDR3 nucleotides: TGTGCCAGCAGCGTTAGCGGGGGCTCCAGCACAGATACGCAGTATTTT.

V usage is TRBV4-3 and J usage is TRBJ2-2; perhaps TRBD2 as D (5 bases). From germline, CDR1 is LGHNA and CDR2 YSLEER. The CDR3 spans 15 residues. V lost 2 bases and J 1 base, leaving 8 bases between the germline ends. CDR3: CASSQNRGNTGELFF. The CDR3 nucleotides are TGCGCCAGCAGCCAAAACCGGGGGAACACCGGGGAGCTGTTTTTT.

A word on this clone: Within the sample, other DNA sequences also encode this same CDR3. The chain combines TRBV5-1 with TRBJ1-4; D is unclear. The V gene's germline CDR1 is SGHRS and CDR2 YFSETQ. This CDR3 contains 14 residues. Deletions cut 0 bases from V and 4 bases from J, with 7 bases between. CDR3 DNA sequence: TGCGCCAGCAGCTTGGCCCGTGGTAATGAAAAACTGTTTTTT. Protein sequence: CASSLARGNEKLFF.

In DNA form, the CDR3 reads TGTGCCTGGACCCCTCAGGGAGGGGCCGGCACCGGGGAGCTGTTTTTT. Protein product: CAWTPQGGAGTGELFF. The rearrangement joins TRBV30 to TRBJ2-2, with 7 bases fitting TRBD2. The CDR3 runs to 16 residues. Per germline, CDR1 GTSNPN and CDR2 SVGIG (reference sequence). V lost 4 bases to trimming and J lost 4 bases; unmatched junction nucleotides: 12. Looking up the rest from reference TRBV30 and TRBJ2-2 gives the full variable domain: SQTIHQWPATLVQPVGSPLSLECTVEGTSNPNLYWYRQAAGRGLQLLFYSVGIGQISSEVPQNLSASRPQDRQFILSSKKLLLSDSGFYLCAWTPQGGAGTGELFFGEGSRLTVL.

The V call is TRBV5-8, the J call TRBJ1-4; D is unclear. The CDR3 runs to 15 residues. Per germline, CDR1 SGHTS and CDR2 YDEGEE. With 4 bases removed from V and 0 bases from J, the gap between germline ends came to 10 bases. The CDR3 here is CASSHHVTTNEKLFF. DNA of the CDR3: TGTGCCAGCAGCCACCACGTGACAACTAATGAAAAACTGTTTTTT.

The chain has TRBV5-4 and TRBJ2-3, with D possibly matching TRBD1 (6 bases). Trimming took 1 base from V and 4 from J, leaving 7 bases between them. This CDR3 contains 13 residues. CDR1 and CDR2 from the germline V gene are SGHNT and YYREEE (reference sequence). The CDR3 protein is CASSLTGPDTQYF. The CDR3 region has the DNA TGTGCCAGCAGCTTGACAGGGCCAGATACGCAGTATTTT.

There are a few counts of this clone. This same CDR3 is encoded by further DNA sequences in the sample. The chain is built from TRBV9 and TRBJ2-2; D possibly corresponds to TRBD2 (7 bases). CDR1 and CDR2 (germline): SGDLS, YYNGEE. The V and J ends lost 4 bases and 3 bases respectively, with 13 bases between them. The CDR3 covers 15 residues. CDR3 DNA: TGTGCCAGCAGCCCCCGGGGGGCCGACACCGGGGAGCTGTTTTTT. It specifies CASSPRGADTGELFF.